This T cell receptor beta chain came from a study of naive and memory T cell subsets. Study-wide findings and caveats: Especially in CD8 cells, naive repertoires contained a few larger clonotypes, possibly CD45RA-re-expressing memory cells. RNA-based TCR counts may shift with T cell activation and differentiation.

The ends were cut back, 4 bases at V and 0 bases at J, with 16 bases in the middle. Germline-derived CDR1 and CDR2 are MNHEY and SVGEGT. This CDR3 has 17 amino acids. With respect to this clonotype: What it binds is not known.

Two oligonucleotides, mixed equimolar, formed the beta constant-region primer covering TRBC1 and TRBC2. Four rounds of PCR amplified the ligated cDNA using nested alpha and beta constant-region primers plus SP2. TCRdb called the UMI-ligation and nested PCR reads again in MiXCR, with one record for every CDR3 protein. The repertoire has 130,000 to 150,000 distinct CDR3 sequences, over 20% of them found once; the top ten carry over 0.09%. The source of this sequence is a human donor in good health. V is TRBV6-2 or TRBV6-3 and J is TRBJ1-5; D uncertain. Specimen: naive CD4+ T cells from blood. The CDR3 protein is CASSFPRRGYSNQPQHF. The CDR3 DNA reads as TGTGCCAGCAGTTTTCCGAGGCGTGGTTATAGCAATCAGCCCCAGCATTTT.